The 3 T cell receptor beta chains below all came from one sample that was sequenced in a study of shared clonotypes between healthy human individuals (dated by TCRdb to about 2020). Libraries were constructed by the immunoSEQ multiplex PCR assay. This is the immuneACCESS table as TCRdb keeps it, with only in-frame sequences that have V and J called. A part of the clones is gone; compared with another copy, unresolved V genes explain less than half, and the rest is unexplained. Recorded for this sample are about 1 million clones; 65% to 80% of them occurred a single time. The ten largest clonotypes hold 1.4% of the sample. The specimen sequenced was memory CD4+ T cells sorted from blood. Per the publication, the cell subset or site label means: CD45RA-negative fraction. The receptors originated from a man aged 18 to 30 in good health.

This clone was found once. The chain links TRBV6-6 to TRBJ1-3; D gene unclear. The CDR3 covers 16 residues. V lost 7 bases and J lost 5, with 21 bases in between. Germline assignment: CDR1 MNHNY and CDR2 SVGAGI (reference sequence). The CDR3 DNA is TGTGCCAGCACACAACCGGGCAGATCCTCCCGAAACACCATATATTTT. It codes for CASTQPGRSSRNTIYF.

This clone was picked up a small number of times. The V gene is TRBV6-1, the J gene TRBJ1-5; D may be TRBD1 (5 bases). Germline CDR1 is MNHNS and CDR2 is SASEGT. This CDR3 has 14 amino acids. Trimming removed 1 base at V and 9 bases at J, with 13 bases between. CDR3 in DNA: TGTGCCAGCAGTGAAGGACAGAAGGTACGGCCCCAGCATTTT. Amino acids: CASSEGQKVRPQHF.

The chain links TRBV7-2 to TRBJ2-7; D is possibly TRBD1 or TRBD2 (6 bases each). CDR1 and CDR2 (germline): SGHTA, FQGNSA. The CDR3 runs 15 residues. Trimming shortened V by 2 bases and J by 1 base, and 12 bases separated the two germline ends. The CDR3 nucleotides read TGTGCCAGCAGCTTATATTGGGGGGCTTCCTACGAGCAGTACTTC. Translation: CASSLYWGASYEQYF.